This T cell receptor (beta chain) was observed in a study of T cell responses to AZD1222 COVID-19 vaccine. Study-wide findings and caveats: Samples come after the peak T cell response, not at day 14. Spike-specific TCR breadth and depth grew following two AZD1222 doses. Donors were chiefly white British, with a greater number of females, and clonal diversity was perhaps underestimated.

The data were produced by immunoSEQ multiplex PCR, yet TCRdb's version contains in-frame clones alone and is incomplete. The data contain 95,000 to 150,000 clones, around 83% of them singletons. In the case of this clone: Its specificity is unknown.

CDR3 length equals 15 residues. J lost 5 bases, V lost 1 base, and 2 bases had no gene match. The germline gives CDR1 SEHNR, CDR2 FQNEAQ (reference sequence). V and J are TRBV7-9 and TRBJ2-1; TRBD2 agrees at 10 bases. The receptor was isolated from an adult who received the AZD1222 COVID-19 vaccine. Sequencing was performed on peripheral blood, taken 28 days after the second AZD1222 dose. This CDR3 is CASSLGTSGNNEQFF. The CDR3 region has the DNA TGTGCCAGCAGCTTAGGGACTAGCGGTAACAATGAGCAGTTCTTC.